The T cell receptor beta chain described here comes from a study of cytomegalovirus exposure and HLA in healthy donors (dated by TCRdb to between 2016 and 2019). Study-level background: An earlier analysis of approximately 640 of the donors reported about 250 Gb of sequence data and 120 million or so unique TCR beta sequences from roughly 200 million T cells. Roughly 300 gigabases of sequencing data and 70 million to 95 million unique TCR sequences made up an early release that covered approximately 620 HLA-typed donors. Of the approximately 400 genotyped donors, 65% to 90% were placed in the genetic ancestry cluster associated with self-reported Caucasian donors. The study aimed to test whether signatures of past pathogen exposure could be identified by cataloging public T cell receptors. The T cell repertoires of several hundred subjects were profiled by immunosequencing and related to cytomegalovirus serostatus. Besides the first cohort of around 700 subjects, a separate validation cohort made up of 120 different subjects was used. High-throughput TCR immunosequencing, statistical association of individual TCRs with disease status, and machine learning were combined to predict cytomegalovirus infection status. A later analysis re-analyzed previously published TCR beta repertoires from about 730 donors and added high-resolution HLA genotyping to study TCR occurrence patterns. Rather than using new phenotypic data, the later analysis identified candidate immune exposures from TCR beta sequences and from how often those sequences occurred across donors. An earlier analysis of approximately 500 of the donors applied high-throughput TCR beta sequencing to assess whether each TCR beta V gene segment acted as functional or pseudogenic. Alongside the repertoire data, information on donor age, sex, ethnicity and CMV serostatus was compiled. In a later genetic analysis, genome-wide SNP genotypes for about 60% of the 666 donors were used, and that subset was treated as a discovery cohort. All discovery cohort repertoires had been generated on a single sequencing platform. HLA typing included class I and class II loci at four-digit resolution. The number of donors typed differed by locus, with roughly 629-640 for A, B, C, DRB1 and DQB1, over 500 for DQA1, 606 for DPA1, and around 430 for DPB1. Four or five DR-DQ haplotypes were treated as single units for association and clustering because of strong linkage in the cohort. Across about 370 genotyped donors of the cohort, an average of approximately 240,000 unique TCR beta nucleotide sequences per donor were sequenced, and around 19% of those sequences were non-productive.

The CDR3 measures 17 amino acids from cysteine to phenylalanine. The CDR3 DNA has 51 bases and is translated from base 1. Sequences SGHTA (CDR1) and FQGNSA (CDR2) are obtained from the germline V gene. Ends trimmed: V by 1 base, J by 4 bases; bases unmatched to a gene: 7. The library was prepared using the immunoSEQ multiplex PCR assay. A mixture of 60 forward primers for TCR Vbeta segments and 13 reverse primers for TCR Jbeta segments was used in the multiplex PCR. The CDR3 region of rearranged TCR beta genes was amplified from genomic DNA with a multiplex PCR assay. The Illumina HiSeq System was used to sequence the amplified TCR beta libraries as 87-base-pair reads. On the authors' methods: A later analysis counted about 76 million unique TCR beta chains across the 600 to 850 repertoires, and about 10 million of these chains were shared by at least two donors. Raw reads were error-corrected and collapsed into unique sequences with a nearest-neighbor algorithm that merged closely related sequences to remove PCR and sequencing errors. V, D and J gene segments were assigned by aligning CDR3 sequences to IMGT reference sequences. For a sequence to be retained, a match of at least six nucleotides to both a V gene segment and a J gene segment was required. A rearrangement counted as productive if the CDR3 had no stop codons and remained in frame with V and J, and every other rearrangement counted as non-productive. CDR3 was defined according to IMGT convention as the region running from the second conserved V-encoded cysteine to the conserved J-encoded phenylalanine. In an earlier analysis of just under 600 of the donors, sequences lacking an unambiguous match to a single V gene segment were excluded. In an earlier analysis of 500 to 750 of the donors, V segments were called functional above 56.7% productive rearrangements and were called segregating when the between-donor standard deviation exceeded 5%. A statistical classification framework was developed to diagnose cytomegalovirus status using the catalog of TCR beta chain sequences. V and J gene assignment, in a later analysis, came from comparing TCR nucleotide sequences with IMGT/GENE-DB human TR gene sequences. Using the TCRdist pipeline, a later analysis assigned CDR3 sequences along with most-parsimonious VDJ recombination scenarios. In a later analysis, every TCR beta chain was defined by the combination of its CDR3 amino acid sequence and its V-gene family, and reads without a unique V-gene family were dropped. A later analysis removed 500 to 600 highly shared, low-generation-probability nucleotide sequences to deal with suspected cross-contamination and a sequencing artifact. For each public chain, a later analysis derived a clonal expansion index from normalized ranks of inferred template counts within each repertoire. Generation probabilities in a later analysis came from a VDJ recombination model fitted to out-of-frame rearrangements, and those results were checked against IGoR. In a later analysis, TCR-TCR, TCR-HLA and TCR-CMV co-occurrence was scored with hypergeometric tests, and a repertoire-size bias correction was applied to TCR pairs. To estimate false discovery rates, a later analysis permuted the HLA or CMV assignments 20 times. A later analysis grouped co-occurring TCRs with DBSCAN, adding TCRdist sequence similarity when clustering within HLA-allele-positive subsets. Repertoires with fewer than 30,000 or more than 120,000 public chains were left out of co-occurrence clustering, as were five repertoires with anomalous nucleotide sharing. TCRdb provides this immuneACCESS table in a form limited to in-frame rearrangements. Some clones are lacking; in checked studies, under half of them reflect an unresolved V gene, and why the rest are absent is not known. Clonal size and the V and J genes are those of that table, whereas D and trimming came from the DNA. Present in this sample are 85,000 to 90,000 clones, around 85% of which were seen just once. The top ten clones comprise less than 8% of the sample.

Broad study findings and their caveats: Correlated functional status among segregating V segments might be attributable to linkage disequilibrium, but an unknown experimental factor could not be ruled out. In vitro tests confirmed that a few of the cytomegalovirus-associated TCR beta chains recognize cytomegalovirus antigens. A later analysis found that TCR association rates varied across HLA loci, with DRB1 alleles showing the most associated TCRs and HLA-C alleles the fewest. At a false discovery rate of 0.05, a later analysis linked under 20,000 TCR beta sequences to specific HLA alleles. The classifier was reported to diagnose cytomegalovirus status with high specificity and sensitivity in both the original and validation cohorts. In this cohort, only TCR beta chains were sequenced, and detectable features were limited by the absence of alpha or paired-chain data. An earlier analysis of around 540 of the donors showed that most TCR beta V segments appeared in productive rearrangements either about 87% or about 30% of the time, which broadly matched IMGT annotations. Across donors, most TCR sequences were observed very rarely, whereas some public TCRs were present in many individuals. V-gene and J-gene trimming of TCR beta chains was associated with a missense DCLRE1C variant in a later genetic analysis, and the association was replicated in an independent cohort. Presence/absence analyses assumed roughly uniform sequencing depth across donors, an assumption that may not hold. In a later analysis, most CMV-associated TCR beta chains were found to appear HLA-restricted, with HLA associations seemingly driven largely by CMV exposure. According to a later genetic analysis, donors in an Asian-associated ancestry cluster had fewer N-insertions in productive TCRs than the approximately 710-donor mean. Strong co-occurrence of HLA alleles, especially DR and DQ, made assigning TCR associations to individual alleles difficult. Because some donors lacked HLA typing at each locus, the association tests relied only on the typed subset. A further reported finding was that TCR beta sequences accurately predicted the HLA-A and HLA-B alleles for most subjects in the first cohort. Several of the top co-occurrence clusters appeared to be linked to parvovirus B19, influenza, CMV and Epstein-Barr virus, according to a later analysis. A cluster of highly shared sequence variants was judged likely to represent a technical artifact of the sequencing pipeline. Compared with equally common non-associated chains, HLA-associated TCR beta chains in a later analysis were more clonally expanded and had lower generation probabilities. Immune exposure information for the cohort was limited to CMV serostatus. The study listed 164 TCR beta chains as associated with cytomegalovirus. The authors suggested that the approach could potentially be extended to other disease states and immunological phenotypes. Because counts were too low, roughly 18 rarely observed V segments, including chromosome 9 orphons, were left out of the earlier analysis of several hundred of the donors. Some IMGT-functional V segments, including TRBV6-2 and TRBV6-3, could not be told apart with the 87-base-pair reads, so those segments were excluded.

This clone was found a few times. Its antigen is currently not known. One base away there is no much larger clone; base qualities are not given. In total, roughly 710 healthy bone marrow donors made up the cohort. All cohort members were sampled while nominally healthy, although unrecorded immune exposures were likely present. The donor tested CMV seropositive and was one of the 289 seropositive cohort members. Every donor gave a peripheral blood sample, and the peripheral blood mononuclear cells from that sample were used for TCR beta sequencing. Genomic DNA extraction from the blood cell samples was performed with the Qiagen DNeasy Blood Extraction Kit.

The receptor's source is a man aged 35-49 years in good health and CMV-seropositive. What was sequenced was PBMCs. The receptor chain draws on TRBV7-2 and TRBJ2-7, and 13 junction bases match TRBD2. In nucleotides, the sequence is TGTGCCAGCAGCTTAGGGGGACTAGCGGGGATACCGTACGAGCAGTACTTC. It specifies CASSLGGLAGIPYEQYF.